The T cell receptor (beta chain) under discussion was sequenced for a study of response to subunit inactivated influenza vaccine. This CDR3 has 11 amino acids. CDR1 SQVTM and CDR2 ANQGSEA come from the germline V gene. The germline V and J ends were trimmed by 6 bases and 1 base, with 6 bases remaining between them. This clonotype has at least ten counts. Its matching antigen is unknown. The study's findings and limits: There was a suggestion from the authors that each seasonal influenza vaccination recruits few new T cells.

TCRdb reanalysed the RT-PCR reads using MiXCR and keeps one entry per CDR3 protein. The data show over 150,000 distinct CDR3 sequences, 9.2% seen once. The sample here was non-naive T cells sorted from PBMCs, taken on the day of vaccination. The chain is built from TRBV29-1 and TRBJ1-1, with D unclear. This clonotype originated in a man in his fifties or sixties who received an inactivated influenza vaccine. CDR3 in amino acids: CSVSWNTEAFF. As DNA, the CDR3 is TGCAGCGTCTCCTGGAACACTGAAGCTTTCTTT.